This TCR beta chain was sequenced for a study of OX40 agonist ivuxolimab in advanced cancers. General study results and limits: No antigen was identified for the clonally expanded peripheral T cells.

As concerns this clone: Its target is not known.

Here immunoSEQ multiplex PCR was the method, and the copy in TCRdb shows in-frame clones only, minus some. The sample has 63,000 or so clones; roughly nine tenths are singletons. The V gene's germline CDR1 is SGHRS and CDR2 YFSETQ. Unmatched junction bases numbered 18, after V lost 4 bases and J lost 3 bases. CDR3 length equals 19 residues. The sequencing here drew on CD4+ or CD8+ T cells sorted from blood, taken in a trial of the OX40 agonist ivuxolimab. V and J are TRBV5-1 and TRBJ2-3; 9 bases align to TRBD2. The TCR was taken from an adult with an advanced solid tumor such as melanoma, head and neck, liver or kidney cancer. The CDR3 reads CASSGGYGAGGSWTDTQYF. CDR3 nucleotide sequence: TGCGCCAGCAGCGGGGGATACGGGGCGGGAGGGTCATGGACAGATACGCAGTATTTT. Full variable domain (missing parts from reference TRBV5-1 and TRBJ2-3): KAGVTQTPRYLIKTRGQQVTLSCSPISGHRSVSWYQQTPGQGLQFLFEYFSETQRNKGNFPGRFSGRQFSNSRSEMNVSTLELGDSALYLCASSGGYGAGGSWTDTQYFGPGTRLTVL.